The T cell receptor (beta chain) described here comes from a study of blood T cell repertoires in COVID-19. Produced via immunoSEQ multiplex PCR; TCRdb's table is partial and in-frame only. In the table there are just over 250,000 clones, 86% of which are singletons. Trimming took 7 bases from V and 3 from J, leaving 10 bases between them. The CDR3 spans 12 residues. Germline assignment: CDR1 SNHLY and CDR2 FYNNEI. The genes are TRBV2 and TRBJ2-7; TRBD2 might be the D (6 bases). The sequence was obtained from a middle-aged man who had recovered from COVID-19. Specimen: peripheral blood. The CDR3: CASMGGGYEQYF. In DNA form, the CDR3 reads TGTGCCAGCATGGGGGGAGGCTACGAGCAGTACTTC.